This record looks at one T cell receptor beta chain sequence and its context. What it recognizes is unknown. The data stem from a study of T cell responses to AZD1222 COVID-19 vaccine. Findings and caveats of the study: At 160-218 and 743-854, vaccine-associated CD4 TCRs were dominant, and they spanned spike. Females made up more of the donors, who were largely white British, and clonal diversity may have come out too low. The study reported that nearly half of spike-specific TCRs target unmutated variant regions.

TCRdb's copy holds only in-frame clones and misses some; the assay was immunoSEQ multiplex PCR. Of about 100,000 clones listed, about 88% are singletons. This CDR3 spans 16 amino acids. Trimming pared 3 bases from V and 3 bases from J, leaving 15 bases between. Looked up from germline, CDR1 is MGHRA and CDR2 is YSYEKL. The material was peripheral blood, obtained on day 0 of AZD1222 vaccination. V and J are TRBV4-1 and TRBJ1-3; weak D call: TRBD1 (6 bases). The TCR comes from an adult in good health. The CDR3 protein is CASSQATGKVGNTIYF. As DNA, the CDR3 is TGCGCCAGCAGCCAGGCTACAGGGAAGGTTGGAAACACCATATATTTT.